The text below deals with one T cell receptor (beta chain). Antigen unknown. Treatment defined: approximately nine-day PBMC culture with coronavirus spike peptide pools or control peptides (ViraFEST assay). Harvesting of the unexposed donor's CD4+ T cells predated the COVID-19 pandemic (2011-2018). The data derive from a study of vaccination and CD4 T cells after COVID-19. For the study at large: SARS-CoV-2, HCoV-NL63, HCoV-OC43 and HCoV-229E supplied the overlapping spike peptides used to stimulate cells.

V lost 1 base and J 8 bases, leaving 9 bases between the germline ends. Germline V gene sequence: CDR1 SGHDN, CDR2 FVKESK. The CDR3 consists of 13 residues. An Oncomine TCR Beta short-read assay was used to sequence the DNA from cultured CD4+ T cells. In TCRdb, the PCR reads were re-called with MiXCR into one record per CDR3 protein. The table includes 4,000 or so distinct CDR3 sequences, 29% detected once. The V gene is TRBV14, the J gene TRBJ1-5; D is possibly TRBD1 (5 bases). The TCR sequence derives from a human donor in good health. What was sequenced was CD4+ T cells from blood, cultured in vitro. CDR3 in amino acids: CASSQGSREPQHF. The CDR3 DNA is TGTGCCAGCAGCCAAGGGTCCAGGGAGCCCCAGCATTTT.